The next 5 T cell receptor beta chains were all read from a single sample in a study of early T cells in non-severe SARS-CoV-2 infection. TCRdb used MiXCR to reprocess the 5' RACE reads, holding one entry per CDR3 protein. The sample has roughly 75,000 distinct CDR3 sequences, about a sixth seen once. The sequenced material came from whole blood. The receptors stem from an adult who was a healthcare worker with PCR-confirmed SARS-CoV-2 infection or an uninfected control (not recorded which).

This clonotype was recorded a few times. The rearrangement uses TRBV11-3 and TRBJ1-5, with D unresolved. The CDR3 is 19 amino acids. Germline V gene lookup returns CDR1 SGHNT and CDR2 YENEEA. Trimming took 6 bases from V and 0 from J, leaving 24 bases between them. DNA of the CDR3: TGTGCCAGCAGGGGGAGGAACGGCTCTCTTTGTAATAGCAATCAGCCCCAGCATTTT. Translation gives CASRGRNGSLCNSNQPQHF.

This clonotype was picked up a small number of times. For the CDR3, the DNA is TGTGCCAGCAGCAAAGCATTCTCAGGGGGAATGTACGAGCAGTACTTC. This gives the protein CASSKAFSGGMYEQYF. The V call is TRBV21-1, the J call TRBJ2-7; the D call TRBD1 from the table was never checked on the DNA. TRBV21-1 is a recognized pseudogene. The CDR3 contains 16 residues.

Judged by abundance, this clonotype is medium-sized. The genes are TRBV29-1 and TRBJ2-1, with TRBD2 matching 10 bases. V was pared by 0 bases and J by 5 bases, with 16 bases of the junction left unmatched. CDR3 length: 19 amino acids. The germline V gene encodes CDR1 SQVTM and CDR2 ANQGSEA. The CDR3 spells CSVEDGVMKTSGEHNEQFF. As DNA, the CDR3 is TGCAGCGTTGAAGATGGCGTAATGAAAACTAGCGGGGAGCACAATGAGCAGTTCTTC.

The chain combines TRBV20-1 with TRBJ2-7; perhaps D is TRBD1 or TRBD2 (5 bases each). In germline, CDR1 is DFQATT, CDR2 SNEGSKA (reference sequence). The CDR3 covers 14 residues. The ends were cut back, 1 base at V and 0 bases at J, with 10 bases in the middle. The CDR3 DNA reads TGCAGTGCTAGAGGAGGGGCCTACTCCTACGAGCAGTACTTC. It codes for CSARGGAYSYEQYF.

This clonotype showed up just a few times. The chain employs TRBV11-3 and TRBJ2-7; a weak D match, TRBD1 (6 bases). Germline CDR1 SGHNT, CDR2 YENEEA. The CDR3 loop spans 13 amino acids. V lost 1 base and J lost 4, with 8 bases in between. The CDR3 is CASSLGGPYEQYF. The CDR3 DNA reads TGTGCCAGCAGCTTAGGGGGGCCGTACGAGCAGTACTTC.